This T cell receptor (beta chain) is from a study of CD8 T cells in ankylosing spondylitis. Overall study findings and caveats: CD8+ by phenotype, disease-linked clones were relatively rare in peripheral blood. Certain motif variants had earlier been reported in reactive arthritis synovial fluid and blood.

This clonotype was seen a few times. What it binds is unknown. Researchers built TCR beta libraries using quantitative 5'-RACE with molecular barcodes. TCRdb redid the calling of the 5' RACE reads with MiXCR, one entry per CDR3 protein. Of 36,000 or so distinct CDR3 sequences listed, roughly 12% are singletons. The V gene's germline CDR1 is SQVTM and CDR2 ANQGSEA. V was shortened by 4 bases and J by 5 bases, with 8 bases between the two germline ends. The CDR3 runs 11 residues. The TCR was taken from a male donor with ankylosing spondylitis. Sequenced material: synovial fluid, either unsorted or a sorted T cell fraction (not recorded which). This rearrangement joins TRBV29-1 to TRBJ1-1; possible D gene TRBD1, 5 bases. The CDR3 region is CSVAGVTEAFF. The CDR3 DNA sequence: TGCAGCGTTGCGGGGGTAACTGAAGCTTTCTTT.